These T cell receptor beta chains were read from a single sample in a study of shared clonotypes between healthy human individuals. The protocol was immunoSEQ multiplex PCR, while the TCRdb copy is restricted to in-frame clones and leaves out a portion. The sample holds 660,000 or so clones, approximately 96% seen once. The specimen was naive CD8+ T cells sorted from blood. The receptors derive from a young woman in good health. Both conserved end residues are part of each CDR3. The order of the fields is clone size, J gene, D gene, V gene, CDR3 protein, CDR3 DNA. D genes are given only for firm matches. Size tells how often a clone was seen (once, few, many) or the class of an expanded clone, and some rows leave it out.

once | TRBJ1-1 | NA | TRBV4-1 | CASSQQGSTEAFF | TGCGCCAGCAGCCAACAGGGGAGCACTGAAGCTTTCTTT
NA | TRBJ1-5 | NA | TRBV28 | CASSLLRGAVRPQHF | TGTGCCAGCAGTTTATTGAGGGGAGCGGTTCGGCCCCAGCATTTT
NA | TRBJ2-7 | NA | TRBV6-1 | CASSEARGLAYEQYF | TGTGCCAGCAGTGAGGCCAGGGGTTTGGCTTACGAGCAGTACTTC
NA | TRBJ2-1 | TRBD2 | TRBV27 | CASRVHTSGSYNEQFF | TGTGCCAGCAGGGTCCACACTAGCGGGAGTTACAATGAGCAGTTCTTC
once | TRBJ2-7 | NA | TRBV7-8 | CASSLAQASEQYF | TGTGCCAGCAGCTTAGCACAGGCGAGCGAGCAGTACTTC
once | TRBJ2-1 | NA | TRBV4-1 | CASSQPGTLHNEQFF | TGCGCCAGCAGCCAACCCGGGACTCTCCACAATGAGCAGTTCTTC
NA | TRBJ1-4 | NA | TRBV5-1 | CASSLDGAANEKLFF | TGCGCCAGCAGCTTGGATGGGGCCGCTAATGAAAAACTGTTTTTT
NA | TRBJ1-4 | NA | TRBV7-9 | CASSPMSRGTNEKLFF | TGTGCCAGCAGCCCGATGAGCAGGGGCACTAATGAAAAACTGTTTTTT
NA | TRBJ2-5 | TRBD2 | TRBV2 | CASIRAGRQTQYF | TGTGCCAGCATTCGAGCGGGGCGGCAAACCCAGTACTTC
NA | TRBJ1-5 | TRBD1 | TRBV4-1 | CASSHPGGGQPQHF | TGCGCCAGCAGCCACCCAGGGGGGGGTCAGCCCCAGCATTTT
NA | TRBJ1-5 | NA | TRBV6-5 | CASSTTGNRNQPQHF | TGTGCCAGCAGTACCACGGGGAACCGGAATCAGCCCCAGCATTTT
NA | TRBJ2-2 | TRBD1 | TRBV2 | CASSPEQGWTGELFF | TGTGCCAGCAGTCCCGAACAGGGGTGGACCGGGGAGCTGTTTTTT
NA | TRBJ2-7 | NA | TRBV9 | CASSSGQVGGSAYEQYF | TGTGCCAGCAGCTCGGGACAGGTGGGCGGGAGCGCCTACGAGCAGTACTTC
once | TRBJ2-2 | NA | TRBV7-8 | CASSFGPAPTGELFF | TGTGCCAGCAGTTTTGGACCGGCCCCAACCGGGGAGCTGTTTTTT
NA | TRBJ1-3 | NA | TRBV14 | CASSQDPPSFSGNTIYF | TGTGCCAGCAGCCAAGATCCTCCCAGCTTTTCTGGAAACACCATATATTTT
NA | TRBJ1-2 | NA | TRBV29-1 | CSVVIGNYGYTF | TGCAGCGTTGTAATCGGGAACTATGGCTACACCTTC
NA | TRBJ2-7 | TRBD1 | TRBV9 | CASSVDGQGDEQYF | TGTGCCAGCAGCGTAGATGGGCAGGGGGACGAGCAGTACTTC
NA | TRBJ2-7 | TRBD1 | TRBV27 | CASSLRDRGVHEQYF | TGTGCCAGCAGTTTACGGGACAGGGGTGTCCACGAGCAGTACTTC
NA | TRBJ2-3 | NA | TRBV13 | CASSSRVGAGDTQYF | TGTGCCAGCAGCTCCCGGGTGGGGGCTGGGGATACGCAGTATTTT
NA | TRBJ2-5 | NA | TRBV7-7 | CASSLFYQETQYF | TGTGCCAGCAGCTTATTTTACCAAGAGACCCAGTACTTC
NA | TRBJ2-1 | NA | TRBV10-1 | CASEGSLGEQFF | TGCGCCAGCGAAGGCAGTTTAGGTGAGCAGTTCTTC
once | TRBJ2-2 | TRBD2 | TRBV19 | CASSIGLAEVNTGELFF | TGTGCCAGTAGTATAGGCCTAGCGGAAGTGAACACCGGGGAGCTGTTTTTT
NA | TRBJ2-5 | TRBD2 | TRBV28 | CASSLGLAGVQTQYF | TGTGCCAGCAGTTTGGGACTAGCGGGAGTCCAGACCCAGTACTTC
NA | TRBJ2-2 | NA | TRBV5-1 | CASSLPGGDRTSNTGELFF | TGCGCCAGCAGCCTACCCGGGGGGGACAGGACATCGAACACCGGGGAGCTGTTTTTT
NA | TRBJ2-7 | NA | TRBV28 | CASSSMAGTPGYEQYF | TGTGCCAGCAGTTCGATGGCCGGGACACCGGGCTACGAGCAGTACTTC